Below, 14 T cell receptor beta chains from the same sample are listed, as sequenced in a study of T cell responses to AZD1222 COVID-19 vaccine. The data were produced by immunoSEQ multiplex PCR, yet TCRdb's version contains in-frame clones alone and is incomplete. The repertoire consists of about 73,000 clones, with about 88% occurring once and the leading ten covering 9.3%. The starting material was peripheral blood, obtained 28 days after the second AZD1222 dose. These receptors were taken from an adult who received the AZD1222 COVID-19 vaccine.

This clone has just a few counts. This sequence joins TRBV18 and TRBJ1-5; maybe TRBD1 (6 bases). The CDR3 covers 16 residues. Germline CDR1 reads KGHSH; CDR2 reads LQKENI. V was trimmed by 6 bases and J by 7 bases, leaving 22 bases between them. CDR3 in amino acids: CASSRATTGREQPQHF. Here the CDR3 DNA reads TGTGCCAGCTCCCGCGCCACCACAGGGCGGGAGCAGCCCCAGCATTTT.

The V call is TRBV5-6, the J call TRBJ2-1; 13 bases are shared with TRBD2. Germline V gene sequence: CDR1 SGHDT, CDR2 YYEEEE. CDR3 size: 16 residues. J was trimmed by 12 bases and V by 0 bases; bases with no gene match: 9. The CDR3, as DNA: TGTGCCAGCAGCTTGGTAGGGACTAGCGGGATGTGGGGGCAGTTCTTC. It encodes CASSLVGTSGMWGQFF. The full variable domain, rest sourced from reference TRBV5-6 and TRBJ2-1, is DAGVTQSPTHLIKTRGQQVTLRCSPKSGHDTVSWYQQALGQGPQFIFQYYEEEERQRGNFPDRFSGHQFPNYSSELNVNALLLGDSALYLCASSLVGTSGMWGQFFGPGTRLTVL.

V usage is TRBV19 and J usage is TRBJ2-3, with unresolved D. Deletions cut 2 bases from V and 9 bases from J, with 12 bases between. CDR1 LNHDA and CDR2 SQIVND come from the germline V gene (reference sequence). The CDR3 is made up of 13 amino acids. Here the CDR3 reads CASSIPPTETQYF. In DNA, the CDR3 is TGTGCCAGTAGTATACCTCCCACCGAGACGCAGTATTTT.

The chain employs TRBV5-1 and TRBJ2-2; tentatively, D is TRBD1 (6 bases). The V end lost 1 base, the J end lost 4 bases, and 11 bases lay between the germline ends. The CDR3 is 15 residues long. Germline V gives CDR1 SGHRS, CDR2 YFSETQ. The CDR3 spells CASSLQPGVTGELFF. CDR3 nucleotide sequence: TGCGCCAGCAGCTTGCAGCCAGGGGTCACCGGGGAGCTGTTTTTT. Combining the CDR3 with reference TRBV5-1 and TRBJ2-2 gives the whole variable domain KAGVTQTPRYLIKTRGQQVTLSCSPISGHRSVSWYQQTPGQGLQFLFEYFSETQRNKGNFPGRFSGRQFSNSRSEMNVSTLELGDSALYLCASSLQPGVTGELFFGEGSRLTVL.

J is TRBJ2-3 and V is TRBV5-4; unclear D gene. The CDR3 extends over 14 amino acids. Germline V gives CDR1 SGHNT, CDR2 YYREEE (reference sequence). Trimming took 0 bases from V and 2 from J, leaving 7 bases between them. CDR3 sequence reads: CASSLVGYTDTQYF. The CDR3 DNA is TGTGCCAGCAGCTTGGTTGGGTACACAGATACGCAGTATTTT.

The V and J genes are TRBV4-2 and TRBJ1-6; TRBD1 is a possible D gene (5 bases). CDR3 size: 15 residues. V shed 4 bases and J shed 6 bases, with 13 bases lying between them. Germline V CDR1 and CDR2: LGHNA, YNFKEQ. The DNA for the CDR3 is TGTGCCAGCAGCCGCCGGGGGGACTTTAATTCACCCCTCCACTTT. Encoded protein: CASSRRGDFNSPLHF.

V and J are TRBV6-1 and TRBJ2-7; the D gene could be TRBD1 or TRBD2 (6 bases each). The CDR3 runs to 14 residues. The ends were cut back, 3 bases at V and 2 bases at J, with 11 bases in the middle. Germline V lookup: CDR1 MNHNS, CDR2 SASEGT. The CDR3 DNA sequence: TGTGCCAGCAGTGACATCGGGGGCCCCTACGAGCAGTACGTC. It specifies CASSDIGGPYEQYV.

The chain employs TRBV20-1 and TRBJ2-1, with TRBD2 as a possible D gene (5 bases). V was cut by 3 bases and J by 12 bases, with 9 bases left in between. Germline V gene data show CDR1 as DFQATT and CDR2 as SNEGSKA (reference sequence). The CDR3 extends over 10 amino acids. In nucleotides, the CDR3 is TGCAGTGCTAGTCGGGATGCGCAGTTCTTC. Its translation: CSASRDAQFF.

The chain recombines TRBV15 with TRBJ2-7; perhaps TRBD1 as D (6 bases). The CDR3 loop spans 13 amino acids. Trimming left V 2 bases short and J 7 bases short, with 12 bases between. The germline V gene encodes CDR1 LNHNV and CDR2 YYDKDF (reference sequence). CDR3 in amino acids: CATSRQGTGEQYF. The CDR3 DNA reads TGTGCCACCAGCAGACAGGGGACGGGAGAGCAGTACTTC.

CDR3 sequence: CASSPPIADTQYF. CDR3 nucleotides: TGTGCCAGCTCACCACCGATCGCAGATACGCAGTATTTT. The V and J genes are TRBV18 and TRBJ2-3; D remains ambiguous. The CDR3 extends over 13 amino acids. V was trimmed by 0 bases and J by 4 bases, leaving 5 bases between them. Per germline, CDR1 KGHSH and CDR2 LQKENI. The whole variable domain, filled in from reference TRBV18 and TRBJ2-3, reads NAGVMQNPRHLVRRRGQEARLRCSPMKGHSHVYWYRQLPEEGLKFMVYLQKENIIDESGMPKERFSAEFPKEGPSILRIQQVVRGDSAAYFCASSPPIADTQYFGPGTRLTVL.

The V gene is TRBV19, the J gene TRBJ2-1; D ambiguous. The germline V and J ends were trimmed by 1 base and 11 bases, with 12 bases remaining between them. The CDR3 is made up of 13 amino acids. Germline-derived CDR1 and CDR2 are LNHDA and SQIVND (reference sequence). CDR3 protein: CASSIGSPAKQFF. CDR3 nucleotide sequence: TGTGCCAGTAGTATAGGGTCCCCGGCCAAGCAGTTCTTC. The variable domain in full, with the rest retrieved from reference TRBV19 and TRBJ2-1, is DGGITQSPKYLFRKEGQNVTLSCEQNLNHDAMYWYRQDPGQGLRLIYYSQIVNDFQKGDIAEGYSVSREKKESFPLTVTSAQKNPTAFYLCASSIGSPAKQFFGPGTRLTVL.

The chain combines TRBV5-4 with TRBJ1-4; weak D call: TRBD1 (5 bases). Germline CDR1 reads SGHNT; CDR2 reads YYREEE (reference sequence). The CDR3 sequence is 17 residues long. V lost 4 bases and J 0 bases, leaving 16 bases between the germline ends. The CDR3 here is CASSPTPGRATNEKLFF. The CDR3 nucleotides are TGTGCCAGCAGCCCCACCCCGGGCAGGGCAACTAATGAAAAACTGTTTTTT.

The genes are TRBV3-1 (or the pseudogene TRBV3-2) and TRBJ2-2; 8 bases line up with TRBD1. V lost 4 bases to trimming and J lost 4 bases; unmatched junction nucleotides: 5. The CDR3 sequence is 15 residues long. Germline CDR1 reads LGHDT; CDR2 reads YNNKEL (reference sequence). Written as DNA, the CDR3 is TGTGCCAGCAGCCTCAGGGGGCGTAGCACCGGGGAGCTGTTTTTT. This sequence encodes CASSLRGRSTGELFF.

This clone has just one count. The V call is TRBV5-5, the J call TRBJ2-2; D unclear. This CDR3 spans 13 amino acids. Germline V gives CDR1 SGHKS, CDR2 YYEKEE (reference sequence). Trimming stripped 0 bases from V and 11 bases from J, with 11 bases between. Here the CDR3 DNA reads TGTGCCAGCAGCTTGGCCTCTTGGGAAGAGCTGTTTTTT. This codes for CASSLASWEELFF.